This T cell receptor (beta chain) was sequenced in a study of shared clonotypes between healthy human individuals. TCRdb keeps only in-frame clones here, not all; method: immunoSEQ multiplex PCR. Among over 2 million clones listed, just under 95% were seen once. The trim removed 3 bases at V and 5 bases at J, leaving 1 base unmatched. This CDR3 has 14 residues. Germline CDR1 is WNHNN and CDR2 is SYGVQD (reference sequence). Sequenced: naive CD4+ T cells from PBMCs. Subset: CD45RA+ positively selected. The clonotype originates from a man between 18 and 29 years old in good health. Some clones in this sample may be carry-over from other donors' samples. The chain combines TRBV10-1 with TRBJ2-1; 10 nucleotides agree with TRBD2. The CDR3 DNA follows: TGCGCCAGCAGTGAACTAGCGGGAAACAATGAGCAGTTCTTC. Translated: CASSELAGNNEQFF.